This TCR beta chain emerged from a study of T-cell reconstitution after alpha-beta-depleted transplantation in children. General study results and limits: At around two months after transplant, the alpha-beta T cells were reportedly derived from several hundred expanded clones that came from non-depleted graft cells. Hyperexpanded clones declined; after one year, newly produced T cells mostly supplied diversity.

Library preparation (for TCRbeta) was performed with unique molecular identifiers. TCRdb independently ran MiXCR on the PCR reads; one entry per CDR3 protein. The data contain about 590,000 distinct CDR3 sequences, around 13% of them singletons. This clonotype was recorded many times. The antigen is undetermined. This CDR3 has 13 residues. V was shortened by 6 bases and J by 3 bases, with 12 bases between the two germline ends. This clonotype originated in a male patient younger than 18 who had a stem cell transplant for acute myeloid leukemia, so the T cells may come from the graft donor. V is TRBV12-3 or TRBV12-4 and J is TRBJ2-7; D is unclear. Sample: PBMCs, mostly from graft donor cells, taken 360 days after TCRalphabeta/CD19-depleted stem cell transplant. The CDR3 is CASSPVQHYEQYF. CDR3 coding DNA: TGTGCCAGCAGCCCGGTACAGCACTACGAGCAGTACTTC.